This is a list of T cell receptor beta chains from one sample in a study of CD8+ T cells in alopecia areata. Here immunoSEQ multiplex PCR was the method, and the copy in TCRdb shows in-frame clones only, minus some. In the table there are 80,000 to 95,000 clones, about 40% of which are singletons. The sequenced sample was CD8+ T cells sorted from blood, obtained at week 24, from a patient treated with tofacitinib. These receptors were obtained from a human donor with alopecia areata. Both conserved end residues are part of each CDR3. D genes are given only for firm matches. Size is stated for part of the rows, as once, few or many counts, or as a class when the clone is expanded.

cdr3_aa cdr3_nt d_call clone_size j_call v_call
CASSFGTEDEQYF TGCGCCAGCAGCTTTGGGACAGAGGACGAGCAGTACTTC TRBD1 once TRBJ2-7 TRBV5-1
CASSHLAGNQETQYF TGCGCCAGCAGCCACTTAGCGGGCAACCAAGAGACCCAGTACTTC TRBD2 - TRBJ2-5 TRBV4-1
CASSQGPLGTDTQYF TGCGCCAGCAGCCAAGGGCCCCTTGGCACAGATACGCAGTATTTT - - TRBJ2-3 TRBV4-1
CASSLGRESNEQFF TGTGCCAGCAGCTTAGGGCGGGAGTCCAATGAGCAGTTCTTC TRBD2 - TRBJ2-1 TRBV7-9
CASSQALVGETQYF TGTGCCAGCAGCCAAGCACTAGTCGGAGAGACCCAGTACTTC - - TRBJ2-5 TRBV14
CASSVDWGALETQYF TGTGCCAGCAGCGTAGATTGGGGGGCGCTCGAGACCCAGTACTTC - - TRBJ2-5 TRBV9
CASRQGSDYGYTF TGTGCCAGTAGACAGGGATCAGACTATGGCTACACCTTC - - TRBJ1-2 TRBV19
CASTPPGPRLHTQYF TGTGCCAGCACCCCCCCGGGACCAAGGCTTCATACGCAGTATTTT - - TRBJ2-3 TRBV11-2
CSVVPGEVAYEQYF TGCAGCGTTGTCCCGGGGGAAGTTGCCTACGAGCAGTACTTC - - TRBJ2-7 TRBV29-1
CASSVGTAREQYF TGTGCCAGCAGCGTAGGGACAGCGAGAGAGCAGTACTTC TRBD1 - TRBJ2-7 TRBV11-2